The entry below gives a single T cell receptor beta chain sequence along with its context. Only a few counts were recorded for this clone. The antigen it binds to is not known. Nothing much larger sits one base from this clone, and base qualities are not available. The immunoSEQ assay at survey resolution was used to sequence TCRbeta rearrangements from genomic DNA. On the study's bioinformatics: In the TCR sequencing data, the lowest productive clonotype frequency that could be detected was 2.59 x 10-5. Only productive TCRbeta rearrangements, meaning sequences that were complete and in-frame, were kept for the analyses. The clonality of each sample was calculated as Simpson clonality in the immunoSEQ Analyzer version 3.0. Clones were binned by frequency as very rare, small, medium, large (1-20%) or hyperexpanded (>20%). OLGA 1.2.3 estimated generation probabilities, VDJtools produced V-gene circos plots, VDJdb was queried for specificities, and GLIPH identified CDR3 motifs. The immuneACCESS repertoire file appears here via TCRdb, limited to in-frame rearrangements. These files lack a portion of the clones; in checked studies, under half of the deficit traces to unresolved V genes, and the cause of the others is not known. The DNA gave D and trimming, while V, J and clone size come from that table. Counted in this sample were around 34,000 clones; around four fifths of them appeared once. 4.4% of the sample is in the top ten clones.

The record originates from a study of STAT5B mutations in CD4+ large granular lymphocyte leukemia (dated by TCRdb to between 2022 and 2023). For the wider study: Among the healthy controls, the CDR3 'QG' motif was associated with a particular HLA allele. TCRbeta repertoires of CD4+ T-cell large granular lymphocyte leukemia patients were compared with those of healthy blood donors. The purity of purified fractions was confirmed by flow cytometry on FACSCanto II or FACSVerse to exceed 95% among lymphocytes. Results and caveats for the whole study, not just this receptor: The main leukemic clonotypes were found to be private to each patient, although 25% of the main leukemic clonotypes were detected at low frequency in the non-leukemic repertoires of other patients. Compared with healthy CD4+ repertoires, CD4-sorted patient repertoires appeared more clonal, and this difference remained even after the putative leukemic clones were removed. The data were not HLA-matched, and the relatively small sample size could explain the higher clonality seen in CD4+ compared with CD8+ T-LGLL. Enrichment of TRBV06-family usage was observed among the top patient clones (8/27) relative to healthy controls (2/35).

Buffy coats from 35 to 45 blood donors, supplied by the Finnish Red Cross blood service, were used as healthy controls. All TCR-sequenced material derived from peripheral blood: patient blood samples and healthy donor buffy coats. Ficoll-Hypaque gradient centrifugation was used to isolate peripheral blood mononuclear cells. CD4+ cells were purified magnetically from the buffy coats of healthy controls. The Gentra Puregene Cell and Tissue kit was used to extract genomic DNA, and a Qubit 2.0 fluorometer was used to measure the amount of genomic DNA. Sequences MNHEY (CDR1) and SMNVEV (CDR2) are obtained from the germline V gene (reference sequence). Reading from cysteine to phenylalanine, the CDR3 counts 16 amino acids. The only DNA kept is the CDR3, 48 bases in frame from the first base. The junction shows trimming of 2 bases on V and 7 bases on J, and the gene matches do not reach 9 bases of it.

The sequencing input was CD4+ T cells from blood buffy coats. This TCR was sampled from a human donor in good health. The chain is assembled from TRBV27 and TRBJ2-3, and TRBD2 matches 10 of the central bases. Here the CDR3 is given as CASSLVASGSVNTQYF. The nucleotides are TGTGCCAGCAGTTTAGTTGCTAGCGGGAGTGTAAATACGCAGTATTTT.